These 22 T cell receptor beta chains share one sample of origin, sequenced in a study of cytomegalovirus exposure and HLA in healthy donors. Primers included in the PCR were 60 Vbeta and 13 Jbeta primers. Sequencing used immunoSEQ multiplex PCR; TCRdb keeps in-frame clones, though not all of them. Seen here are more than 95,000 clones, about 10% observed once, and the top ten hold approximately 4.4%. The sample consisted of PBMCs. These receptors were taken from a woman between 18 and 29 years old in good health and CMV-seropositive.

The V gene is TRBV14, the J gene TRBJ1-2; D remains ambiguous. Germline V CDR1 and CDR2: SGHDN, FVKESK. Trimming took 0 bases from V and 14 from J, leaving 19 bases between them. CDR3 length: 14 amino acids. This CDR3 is CASSQDRVIGPQTF. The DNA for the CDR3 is TGTGCCAGCAGCCAAGACCGGGTTATTGGCCCGCAAACCTTC.

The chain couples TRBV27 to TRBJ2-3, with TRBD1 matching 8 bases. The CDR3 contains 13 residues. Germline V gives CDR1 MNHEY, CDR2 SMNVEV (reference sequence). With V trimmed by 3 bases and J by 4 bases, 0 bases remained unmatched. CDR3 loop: CASSFRGPDTQYF. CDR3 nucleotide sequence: TGTGCCAGCAGTTTCAGGGGGCCAGATACGCAGTATTTT.

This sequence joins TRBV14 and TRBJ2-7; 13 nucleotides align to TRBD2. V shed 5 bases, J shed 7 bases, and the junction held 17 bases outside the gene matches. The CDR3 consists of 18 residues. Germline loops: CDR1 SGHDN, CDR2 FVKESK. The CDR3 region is CASSARTRTSGSTLEQYF. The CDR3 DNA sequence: TGTGCCAGCAGCGCCCGGACGAGGACTAGCGGGAGCACCCTGGAGCAGTACTTC.

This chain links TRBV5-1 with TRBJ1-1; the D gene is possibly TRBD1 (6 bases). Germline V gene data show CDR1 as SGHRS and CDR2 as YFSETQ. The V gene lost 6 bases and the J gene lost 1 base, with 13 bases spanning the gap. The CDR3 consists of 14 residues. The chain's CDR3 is CASTRATGNTEAFF. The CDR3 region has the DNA TGCGCCAGCACCCGAGCGACAGGGAACACTGAAGCTTTCTTT.

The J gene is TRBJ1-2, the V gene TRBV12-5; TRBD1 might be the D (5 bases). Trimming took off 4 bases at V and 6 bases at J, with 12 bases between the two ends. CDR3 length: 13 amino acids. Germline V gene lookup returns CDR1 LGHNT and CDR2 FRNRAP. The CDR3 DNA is TGTGCTAGTGGTTGGGGCCTGGCAGATGGCTACACCTTC. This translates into CASGWGLADGYTF.

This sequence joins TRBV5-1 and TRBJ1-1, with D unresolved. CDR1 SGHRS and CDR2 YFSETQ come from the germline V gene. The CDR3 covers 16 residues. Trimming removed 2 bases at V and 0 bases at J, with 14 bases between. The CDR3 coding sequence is TGCGCCAGCAGCTTAAACCCTGACAAGATGAACACTGAAGCTTTCTTT. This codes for CASSLNPDKMNTEAFF.

The CDR3 nucleotides read TGTGCCAGCAGCCAGCGGGGCTCCTACAATGAGCAGTTCTTC. This gives the protein CASSQRGSYNEQFF. The gene calls are TRBV14 and TRBJ2-1, with D tentatively TRBD2 (6 bases). Trimming removed 3 bases at V and 0 bases at J, with 6 bases between. Germline V lookup: CDR1 SGHDN, CDR2 FVKESK. The length of the CDR3 is 14 residues.

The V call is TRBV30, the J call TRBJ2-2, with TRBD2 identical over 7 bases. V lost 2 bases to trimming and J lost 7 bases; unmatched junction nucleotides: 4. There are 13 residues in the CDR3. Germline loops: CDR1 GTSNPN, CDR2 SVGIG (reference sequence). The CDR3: CAWSLAVGGELFF. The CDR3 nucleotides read TGTGCCTGGAGTCTAGCGGTTGGCGGGGAGCTGTTTTTT.

CDR3 coding DNA: TGCAGCGTTGACCTCAGGGCAGACGGCTACACCTTC. It encodes CSVDLRADGYTF. The chain uses TRBV29-1 and TRBJ1-2, with D possibly TRBD1 on 5 matching bases. The germline V gene encodes CDR1 SQVTM and CDR2 ANQGSEA. Trimming took 3 bases from V and 8 from J, leaving 13 bases between them. The CDR3 totals 12 residues.

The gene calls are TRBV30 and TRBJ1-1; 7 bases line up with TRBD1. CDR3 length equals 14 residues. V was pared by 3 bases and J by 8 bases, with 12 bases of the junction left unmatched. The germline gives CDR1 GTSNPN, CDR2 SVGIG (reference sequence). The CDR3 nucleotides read TGTGCCTGGAGCCCGGGAGGGGGCAGGGACGAAGCTTTCTTT. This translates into CAWSPGGGRDEAFF.

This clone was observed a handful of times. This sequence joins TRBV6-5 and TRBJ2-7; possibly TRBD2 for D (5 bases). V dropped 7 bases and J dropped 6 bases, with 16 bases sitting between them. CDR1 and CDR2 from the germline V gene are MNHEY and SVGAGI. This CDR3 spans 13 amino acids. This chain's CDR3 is CASKGSGSTEQYF. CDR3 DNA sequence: TGTGCCAGCAAAGGTTCGGGGAGCACCGAGCAGTACTTC.

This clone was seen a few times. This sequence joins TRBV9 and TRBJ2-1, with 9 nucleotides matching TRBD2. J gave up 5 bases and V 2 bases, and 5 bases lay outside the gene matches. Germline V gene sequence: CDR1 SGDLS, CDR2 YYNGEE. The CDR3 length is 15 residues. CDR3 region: CASSVSGGPNNEQFF. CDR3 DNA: TGTGCCAGCAGCGTTAGCGGGGGCCCTAACAATGAGCAGTTCTTC.

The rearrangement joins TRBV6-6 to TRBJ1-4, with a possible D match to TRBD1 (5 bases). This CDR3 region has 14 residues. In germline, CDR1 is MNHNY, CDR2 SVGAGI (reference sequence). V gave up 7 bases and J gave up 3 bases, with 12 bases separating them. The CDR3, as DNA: TGTGCCAGCACCTACGGGGGAGCTAATGAAAAACTGTTTTTT. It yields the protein CASTYGGANEKLFF.

This CDR3 reads CSGSSSLAQRYNEQFF. In nucleotides, the CDR3 is TGCAGCGGCTCATCCTCTCTAGCACAAAGGTACAATGAGCAGTTCTTC. The chain employs TRBV29-1 and TRBJ2-1; D possibly corresponds to TRBD2 (5 bases). This CDR3 is built from 16 residues. Per germline, CDR1 SQVTM and CDR2 ANQGSEA. Deletions cut 7 bases from V and 4 bases from J, with 23 bases between.

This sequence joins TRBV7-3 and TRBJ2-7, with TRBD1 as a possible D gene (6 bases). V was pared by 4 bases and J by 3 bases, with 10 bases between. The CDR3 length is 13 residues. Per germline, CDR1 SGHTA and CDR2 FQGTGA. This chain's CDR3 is CASSYGQLYEQYF. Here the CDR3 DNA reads TGTGCCAGCAGCTACGGACAGCTCTACGAGCAGTACTTC.

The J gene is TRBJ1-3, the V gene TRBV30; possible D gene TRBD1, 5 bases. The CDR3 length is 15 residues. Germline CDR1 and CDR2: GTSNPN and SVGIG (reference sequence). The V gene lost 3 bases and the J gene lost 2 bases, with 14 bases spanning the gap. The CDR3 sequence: CAWRSGGGTGNTIYF. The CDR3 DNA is TGTGCCTGGAGAAGTGGGGGAGGTACTGGAAACACCATATATTTT.

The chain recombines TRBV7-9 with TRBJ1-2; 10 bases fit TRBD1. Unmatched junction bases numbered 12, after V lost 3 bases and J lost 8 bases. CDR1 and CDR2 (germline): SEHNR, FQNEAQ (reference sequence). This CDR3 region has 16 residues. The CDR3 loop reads CASSFFETGGAGGYTF. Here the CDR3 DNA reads TGTGCCAGCAGCTTTTTTGAGACAGGGGGCGCGGGAGGCTACACCTTC.

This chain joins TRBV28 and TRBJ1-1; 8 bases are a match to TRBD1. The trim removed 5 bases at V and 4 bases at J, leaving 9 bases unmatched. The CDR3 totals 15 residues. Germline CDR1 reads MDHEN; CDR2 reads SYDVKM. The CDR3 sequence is CASSPSDRESTEAFF. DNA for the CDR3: TGTGCCAGCAGTCCCTCGGACAGGGAATCCACTGAAGCTTTCTTT.

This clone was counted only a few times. CDR3 protein: CAWSVSSGLYEQYF. In DNA form, the CDR3 reads TGTGCCTGGAGTGTGTCTAGCGGGCTTTACGAGCAGTACTTC. This chain links TRBV30 with TRBJ2-7, with TRBD2 matching 8 bases. The V and J ends lost 0 bases and 4 bases, in that order; junction bases with no gene match: 5. Germline V gene lookup returns CDR1 GTSNPN and CDR2 SVGIG (reference sequence). The CDR3 runs 14 residues.

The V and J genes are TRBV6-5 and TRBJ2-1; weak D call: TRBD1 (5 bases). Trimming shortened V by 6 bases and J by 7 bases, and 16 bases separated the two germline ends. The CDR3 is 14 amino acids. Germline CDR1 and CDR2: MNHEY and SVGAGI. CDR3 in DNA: TGTGCCAGCAGGCTGGGGCGCGATCTGAATGAGCAGTTCTTC. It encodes CASRLGRDLNEQFF.

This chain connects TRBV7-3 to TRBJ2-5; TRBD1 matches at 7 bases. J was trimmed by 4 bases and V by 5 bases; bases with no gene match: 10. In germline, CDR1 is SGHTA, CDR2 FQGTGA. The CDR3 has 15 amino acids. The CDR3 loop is CASSPRQGPRETQYF. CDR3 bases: TGTGCCAGCAGCCCCCGACAGGGCCCAAGAGAGACCCAGTACTTC. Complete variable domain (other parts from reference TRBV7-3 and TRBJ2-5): GAGVSQTPSNKVTEKGKYVELRCDPISGHTALYWYRQSLGQGPEFLIYFQGTGAADDSGLPNDRFFAVRPEGSVSTLKIQRTERGDSAVYLCASSPRQGPRETQYFGPGTRLLVL.

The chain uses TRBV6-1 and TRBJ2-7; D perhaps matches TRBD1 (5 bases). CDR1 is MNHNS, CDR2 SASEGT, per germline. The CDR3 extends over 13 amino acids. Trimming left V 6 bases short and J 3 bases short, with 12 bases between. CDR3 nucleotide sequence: TGTGCCAGCAGGTTCCAAGGGGACTACGAGCAGTACTTC. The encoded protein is CASRFQGDYEQYF.